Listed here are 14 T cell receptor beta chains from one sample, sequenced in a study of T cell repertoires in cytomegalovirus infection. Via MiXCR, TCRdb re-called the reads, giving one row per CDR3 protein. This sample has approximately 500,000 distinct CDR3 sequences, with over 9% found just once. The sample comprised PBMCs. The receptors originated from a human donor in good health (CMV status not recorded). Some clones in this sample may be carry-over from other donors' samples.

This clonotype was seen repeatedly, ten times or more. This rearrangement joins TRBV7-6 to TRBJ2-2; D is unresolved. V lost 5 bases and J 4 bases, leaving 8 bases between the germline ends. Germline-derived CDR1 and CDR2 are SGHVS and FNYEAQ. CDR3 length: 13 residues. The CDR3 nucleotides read TGTGCCAGCAGCCATGACCCCACCGGGGAGCTGTTTTTT. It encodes CASSHDPTGELFF.

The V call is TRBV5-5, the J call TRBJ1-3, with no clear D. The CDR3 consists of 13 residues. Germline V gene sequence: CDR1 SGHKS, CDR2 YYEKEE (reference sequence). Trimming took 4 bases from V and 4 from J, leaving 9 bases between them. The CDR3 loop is CASSPPMGNTIYF. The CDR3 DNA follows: TGTGCCAGCAGCCCCCCCATGGGAAACACCATATATTTT. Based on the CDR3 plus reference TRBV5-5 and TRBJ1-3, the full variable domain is DAGVTQSPTHLIKTRGQQVTLRCSPISGHKSVSWYQQVLGQGPQFIFQYYEKEERGRGNFPDRFSARQFPNYSSELNVNALLLGDSALYLCASSPPMGNTIYFGEGSWLTVV.

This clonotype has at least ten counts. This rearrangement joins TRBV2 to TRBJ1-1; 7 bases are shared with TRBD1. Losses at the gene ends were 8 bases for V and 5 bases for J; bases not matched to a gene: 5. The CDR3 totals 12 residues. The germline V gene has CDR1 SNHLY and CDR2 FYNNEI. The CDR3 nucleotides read TGTGCCAGCCCCAGGGGGGGAACTGAAGCTTTCTTT. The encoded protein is CASPRGGTEAFF. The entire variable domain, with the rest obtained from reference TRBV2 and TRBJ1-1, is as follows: EPEVTQTPSHQVTQMGQEVILRCVPISNHLYFYWYRQILGQKVEFLVSFYNNEISEKSEIFDDQFSVERPDGSNFTLKIRSTKLEDSAMYFCASPRGGTEAFFGQGTRLTVV.

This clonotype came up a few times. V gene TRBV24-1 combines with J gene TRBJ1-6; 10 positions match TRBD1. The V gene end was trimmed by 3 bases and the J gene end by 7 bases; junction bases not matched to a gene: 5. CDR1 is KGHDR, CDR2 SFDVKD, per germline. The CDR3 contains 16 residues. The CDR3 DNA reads TGTGCCACCAGTGATCCCAGACAGGGGGCCAATTCACCCCTCCACTTT. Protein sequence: CATSDPRQGANSPLHF.

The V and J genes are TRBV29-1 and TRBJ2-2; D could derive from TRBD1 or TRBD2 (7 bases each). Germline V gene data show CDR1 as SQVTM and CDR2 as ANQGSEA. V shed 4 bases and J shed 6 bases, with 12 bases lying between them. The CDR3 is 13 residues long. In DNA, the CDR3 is TGCAGCGTTGCTCAGGGGGGGTCCGGGGAGCTGTTTTTT. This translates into CSVAQGGSGELFF.

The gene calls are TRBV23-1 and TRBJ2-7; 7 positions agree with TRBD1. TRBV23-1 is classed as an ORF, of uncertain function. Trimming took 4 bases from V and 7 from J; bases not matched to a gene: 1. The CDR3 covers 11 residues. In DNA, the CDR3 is TGCGCCAGCAGTCCACAGGGGGAGCAGTACTTC. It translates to CASSPQGEQYF.

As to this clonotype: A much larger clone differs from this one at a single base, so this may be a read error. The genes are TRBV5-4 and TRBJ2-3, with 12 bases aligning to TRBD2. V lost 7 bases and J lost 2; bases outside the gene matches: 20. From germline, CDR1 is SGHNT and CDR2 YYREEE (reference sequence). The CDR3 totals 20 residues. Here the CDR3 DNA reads TGTGCCAGCTGTTCCCGCCGGACTAGCGGGGTGCTTTATAACACAGATACGCAGTATTTT. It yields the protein CASCSRRTSGVLYNTDTQYF.

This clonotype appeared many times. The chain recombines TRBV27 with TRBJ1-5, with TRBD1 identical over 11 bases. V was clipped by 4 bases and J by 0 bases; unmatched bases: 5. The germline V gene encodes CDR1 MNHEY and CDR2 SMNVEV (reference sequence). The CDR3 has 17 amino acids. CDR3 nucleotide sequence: TGTGCCAGCAGTTCGGGGACAGGGGGAAATAGCAATCAGCCCCAGCATTTT. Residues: CASSSGTGGNSNQPQHF.

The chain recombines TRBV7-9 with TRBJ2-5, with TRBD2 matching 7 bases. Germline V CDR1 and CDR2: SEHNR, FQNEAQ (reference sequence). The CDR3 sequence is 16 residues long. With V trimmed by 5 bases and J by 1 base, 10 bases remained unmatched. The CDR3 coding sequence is TGTGCCAGCAGCCCCCGACTAGCAATCGGCCAAGAGACCCAGTACTTC. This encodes CASSPRLAIGQETQYF.

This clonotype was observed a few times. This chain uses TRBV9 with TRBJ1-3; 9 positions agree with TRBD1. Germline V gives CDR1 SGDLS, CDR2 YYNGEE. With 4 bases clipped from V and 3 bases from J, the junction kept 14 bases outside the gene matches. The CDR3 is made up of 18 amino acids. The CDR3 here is CASSSSPDRGRYGNTIYF. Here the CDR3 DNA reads TGTGCCAGCAGCTCCAGCCCGGACAGGGGTCGATATGGAAACACCATATATTTT.

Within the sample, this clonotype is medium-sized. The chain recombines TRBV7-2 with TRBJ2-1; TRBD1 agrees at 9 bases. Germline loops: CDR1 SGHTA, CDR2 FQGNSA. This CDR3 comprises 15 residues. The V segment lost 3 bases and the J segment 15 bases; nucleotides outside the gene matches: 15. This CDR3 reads CASSLAGTGTLTLFF. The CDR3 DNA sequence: TGTGCCAGCAGCTTGGCCGGGACAGGGACTCTTACGTTGTTCTTC.

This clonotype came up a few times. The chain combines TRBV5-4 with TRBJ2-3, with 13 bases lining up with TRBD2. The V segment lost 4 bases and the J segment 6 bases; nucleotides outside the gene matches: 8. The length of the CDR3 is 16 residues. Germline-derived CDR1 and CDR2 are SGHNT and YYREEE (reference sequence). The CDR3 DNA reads TGTGCCAGCAGCCCGTTGACTAGCGGGAGGAGGGATACGCAGTATTTT. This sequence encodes CASSPLTSGRRDTQYF.

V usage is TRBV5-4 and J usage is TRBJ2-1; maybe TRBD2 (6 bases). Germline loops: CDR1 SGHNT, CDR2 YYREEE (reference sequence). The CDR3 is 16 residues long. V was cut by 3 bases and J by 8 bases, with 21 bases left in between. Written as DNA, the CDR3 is TGTGCCAGCAGCTATCTTGGGACTGCATGGGGGTATGAGCAGTTCTTC. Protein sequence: CASSYLGTAWGYEQFF.

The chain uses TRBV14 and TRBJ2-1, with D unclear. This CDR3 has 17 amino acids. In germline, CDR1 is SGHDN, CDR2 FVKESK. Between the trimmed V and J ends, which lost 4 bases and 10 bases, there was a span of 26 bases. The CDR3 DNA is TGTGCCAGCAGCCTAAGGGTCTCCTGGGCCTCCCCAATCGAGCAGTTCTTC. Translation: CASSLRVSWASPIEQFF.